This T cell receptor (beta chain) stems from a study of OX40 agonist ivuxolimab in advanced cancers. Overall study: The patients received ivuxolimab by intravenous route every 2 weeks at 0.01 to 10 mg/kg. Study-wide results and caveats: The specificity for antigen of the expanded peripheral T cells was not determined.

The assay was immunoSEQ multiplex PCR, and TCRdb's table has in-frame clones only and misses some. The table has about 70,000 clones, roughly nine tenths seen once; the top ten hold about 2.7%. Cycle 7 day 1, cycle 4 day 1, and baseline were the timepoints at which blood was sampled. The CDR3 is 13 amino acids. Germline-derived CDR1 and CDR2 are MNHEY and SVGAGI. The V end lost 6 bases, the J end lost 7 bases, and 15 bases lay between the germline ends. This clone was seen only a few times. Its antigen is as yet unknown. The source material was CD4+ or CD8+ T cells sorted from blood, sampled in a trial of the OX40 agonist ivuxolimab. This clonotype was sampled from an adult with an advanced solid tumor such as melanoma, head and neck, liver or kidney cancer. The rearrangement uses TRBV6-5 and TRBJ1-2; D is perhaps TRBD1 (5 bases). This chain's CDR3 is CASRKGLSGGYTF. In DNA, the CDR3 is TGTGCCAGCAGAAAGGGACTGTCTGGTGGCTACACCTTC.